The T cell receptor beta chain described here comes from a study of T cells in Graves' hyperthyroidism and ophthalmopathy. Findings and limits, study-wide: A 13 V-J model separated ophthalmopathy from stable hyperthyroidism. Blood samples included most of the expanded thyroid clonotypes exceeding 0.001.

Researchers amplified the TCR beta CDR3 regions from RNA transcripts. An initial round of RT-PCR targeting the TCR CDR3 relied on the HTBI primer set. Using its own MiXCR run on the multiplex PCR reads, TCRdb lists one record per CDR3 protein. The table records about 740,000 distinct CDR3 sequences, about 14% of them present only once. To note about this clonotype: No antigen is known for it.

The clonotype originates from a woman between 18 and 30 years old with Graves' hyperthyroidism. Sequenced input: blood.

CDR3 in DNA: TGTGCCTGGAGTGTCGCAGGGGGTACCGGGGAGCTGTTTTTT. Its translation: CAWSVAGGTGELFF. V and J are TRBV30 and TRBJ2-2, with 7 bases matching TRBD1. J lost 5 bases, V lost 0 bases, and 3 bases had no gene match. The length of the CDR3 is 14 residues. The V gene's germline CDR1 is GTSNPN and CDR2 SVGIG (reference sequence).